This entry lists 10 T cell receptor beta chains sequenced from one sample in a study of T cell changes during pregnancy in multiple sclerosis. Produced via immunoSEQ multiplex PCR; TCRdb's table is partial and in-frame only. The top ten hold around 4% of the sample, which has roughly 89,000 clones, around 93% seen once. This material consisted of peripheral blood, taken in the first trimester of pregnancy. Every receptor here comes from a female donor with multiple sclerosis, enrolled in a pregnancy study.

V gene TRBV13 combines with J gene TRBJ2-6; D remains unclear. The germline V gene encodes CDR1 PRHDT and CDR2 FYEKMQ (reference sequence). The CDR3 consists of 15 residues. Trimming pared 2 bases from V and 4 bases from J, leaving 9 bases between. The CDR3 sequence is CASSLLSSGANVLTF. CDR3 sequence (DNA): TGTGCCAGCAGCTTACTAAGCTCCGGGGCCAACGTCCTGACTTTC.

This chain joins TRBV7-9 and TRBJ1-1, with TRBD1 matching over 7 bases. The J segment lost 3 bases and the V segment lost 6 bases, leaving 19 bases of the junction unmatched. Germline values: CDR1 SEHNR, CDR2 FQNEAQ (reference sequence). The CDR3 is 18 amino acids. The CDR3 sequence is CASRRYRGLNRGHTEAFF. In nucleotides, the CDR3 is TGTGCCAGCAGGCGATACAGGGGCCTCAATCGAGGGCACACTGAAGCTTTCTTT.

This chain connects TRBV5-6 to TRBJ2-7, with 8 bases that match TRBD1. This CDR3 is 15 amino acids long. Germline lookup yields CDR1 SGHDT and CDR2 YYEEEE. J was trimmed by 0 bases and V by 5 bases; bases with no gene match: 7. Here the CDR3 reads CASSPGTGSSYEQYF. CDR3 DNA: TGTGCCAGCAGTCCCGGGACAGGTAGCTCCTACGAGCAGTACTTC.

The genes are TRBV7-9 and TRBJ1-4; a weak D match, TRBD1 (5 bases). This CDR3 comprises 14 residues. Per germline, CDR1 SEHNR and CDR2 FQNEAQ (reference sequence). The V end was cut by 0 bases, the J end by 7 bases, with 9 bases between. CDR3 residues: CASSLAGVGEKLFF. The CDR3 DNA follows: TGTGCCAGCAGCTTAGCAGGGGTGGGTGAAAAACTGTTTTTT. Using reference TRBV7-9 and TRBJ1-4 for the parts outside the CDR3, the full variable domain is DTGVSQNPRHKITKRGQNVTFRCDPISEHNRLYWYRQTLGQGPEFLTYFQNEAQLEKSRLLSDRFSAERPKGSFSTLEIQRTEQGDSAMYLCASSLAGVGEKLFFGSGTQLSVL.

Regarding this clone: This same CDR3 is encoded by further DNA sequences in the sample. This chain joins TRBV5-6 and TRBJ2-3; 9 positions match TRBD2. There are 14 residues in the CDR3. In germline, CDR1 is SGHDT, CDR2 YYEEEE. The ends lost 4 bases at V and 6 bases at J; junction bases unmatched: 6. This CDR3 is CASSLGGGADTQYF. CDR3 nucleotides: TGTGCCAGCAGCCTGGGCGGGGGGGCGGATACGCAGTATTTT. Together with reference TRBV5-6 and TRBJ2-3, the CDR3 gives the full variable domain: DAGVTQSPTHLIKTRGQQVTLRCSPKSGHDTVSWYQQALGQGPQFIFQYYEEEERQRGNFPDRFSGHQFPNYSSELNVNALLLGDSALYLCASSLGGGADTQYFGPGTRLTVL.

The V and J genes are TRBV7-3 and TRBJ1-1, with a tentative D call TRBD1 (5 bases). The CDR3 consists of 13 residues. Trimming cost V 2 bases and J 1 base, with 5 bases left between them. Germline CDR1 SGHTA, CDR2 FQGTGA. Here the CDR3 reads CASSLQGNTEAFF. The CDR3 DNA reads TGTGCCAGCAGCTTACAGGGGAACACTGAAGCTTTCTTT.

V usage is TRBV19 and J usage is TRBJ2-1; 10 nucleotides match TRBD2. J lost 6 bases, V lost 5 bases, and 7 bases had no gene match. Germline V CDR1 and CDR2: LNHDA, SQIVND (reference sequence). There are 15 residues in the CDR3. For the CDR3, the DNA is TGTGCCAGTAGTGGGAGCGGGGGGGCCGGCAATGAGCAGTTCTTC. Its protein is CASSGSGGAGNEQFF.

This chain uses TRBV6-5 with TRBJ2-7, with 7 bases identical to TRBD2. Germline CDR1 is MNHEY and CDR2 is SVGAGI. Trimming cost V 8 bases and J 4 bases; bases outside gene matches: 5. The CDR3 length is 12 residues. CDR3 coding DNA: TGTGCCAGCGGGGGGGGAAGGTACGAGCAGTACTTC. Its translation is CASGGGRYEQYF.

The gene calls are TRBV30 and TRBJ1-5, with TRBD1 matching over 9 bases. CDR3 length: 14 residues. Trimming removed 5 bases from V and 6 bases from J; junction bases left unmatched: 8. The germline gives CDR1 GTSNPN, CDR2 SVGIG (reference sequence). The CDR3 reads CAWDPGTGTQPQHF. The CDR3, as DNA: TGTGCCTGGGACCCAGGGACAGGGACTCAGCCCCAGCATTTT.

In DNA form, the CDR3 reads TGCGCCAGCAGCCAGCCGCTGGCGGTCGAGCAGTTCTTC. This sequence encodes CASSQPLAVEQFF. The chain combines TRBV4-1 with TRBJ2-1; D unclear. V lost 3 bases and J lost 10, with 13 bases in between. The CDR3 loop spans 13 amino acids. Germline loops: CDR1 MGHRA, CDR2 YSYEKL.